This TCR beta chain originates from a study of T cell responses to AZD1222 COVID-19 vaccine. About the research overall: Pooled samples include second doses given at about 4 or 12 weeks.

The germline V gene has CDR1 SQVTM and CDR2 ANQGSEA. CDR3 length: 10 residues. Between the trimmed V and J ends, which lost 3 bases and 4 bases, there was a span of 3 bases. General observations from the study: Spike was spanned by vaccine-associated CD4 TCRs, which were dominant at 160-218 and 743-854.

Details on this clone: Its specificity is not known.

Some clones are missing from TCRdb's copy, which holds only in-frame ones; the method was immunoSEQ multiplex PCR. The profile covers some 120,000 clones, with roughly 90% appearing a single time and 0.85% to 1.3% taken by the ten largest. The clonotype originates from an adult in good health. The chain is built from TRBV29-1 and TRBJ1-1; D is unclear. Sequences were derived from peripheral blood, sampled on day 0 of AZD1222 vaccination. CDR3 in amino acids: CSVDGTEAFF. In nucleotides, the CDR3 is TGCAGCGTTGACGGCACTGAAGCTTTCTTT.